This T cell receptor beta chain was observed in a study of regulatory T cells in long-lasting Graves disease (dated by TCRdb to about 2021). For the wider study: Newly diagnosed Graves' disease patients had taken antithyroid drugs for less than 3 months. A total of about 33 samples underwent TCR sequencing, from around 13 patients with persistent Graves' disease and 20 or so patients with newly diagnosed Graves' disease. The study was registered as a clinical trial and conducted in China. Persistent Graves' disease patients were compared with newly diagnosed Graves' disease patients by peripheral blood TCR sequencing and RNA sequencing. General findings and caveats noted by the study authors: As a limitation, the authors acknowledged that the small sample size may reduce accuracy. Persistent disease showed preferential use of TRBV28, TRBJ1-2 and TRBJ2-5, whereas newly diagnosed disease favored TRBV20-1 and TRBJ2-1. Only peripheral blood was studied, because thyroid tissue, the primary lesion, was inaccessible. Patients with persistent disease shared more public clonotypes (approximately 2,500) than newly diagnosed patients did (approximately 990). Only the TCR beta chain was sequenced and analyzed. Persistent Graves' disease patients showed lower TCR Shannon entropy and fewer highly expanded clones than newly diagnosed patients, suggesting clonal expansion.

The receptor library was made with multiplex PCR. TCRdb lists the instrument as Illumina HiSeq 4000. TCR beta libraries were built with iRepertoire HTBI primers and Arm-PCR amplification of CDR3 regions. Before sequencing, the PCR products underwent gel purification. For the original study's pipeline: Gene usage analysis of CDR3 amino acid clonotypes relied on the 55 to 80 TRBV and 14 TRBJ segments identified across samples. Filtered high-quality paired reads were merged into contigs using COPE and FqMerger. BLAST was used to align contigs to IMGT TRBV, TRBD and TRBJ reference genes, and CDR3 was defined according to IMGT. Clonotypes above 0.1% frequency were classified as highly expanded clones. Shannon entropy was used to measure repertoire diversity, and the Gini coefficient was used to measure V-J evenness. A clonotype found in more than one individual was treated as public. TCRdb handled the public reads itself, with Q25 trimming in fastp and clone calling in MiXCR, and kept productive beta chains. Rows with a matching CDR3 protein are joined into one entry that keeps the most common DNA and genes. These V and J calls originate from TCRdb's pipeline instead of the authors' own analysis. The sample table records 530,000 or so distinct CDR3 sequences; approximately 13% of these occur just once. Of the sample, 10% falls within the top ten clones.

This clonotype was seen many times. The target of this receptor is not known. Base qualities are not provided; no much larger clone lies one nucleotide away. Per the publication, the time point label means: newly diagnosed GD, antithyroid drugs for less than 3 months. RNA was extracted from PBMCs in TRIzol for both TCR sequencing and RNA sequencing. The diagnosis of Graves' disease followed American Thyroid Association guidelines. The patients came from an endocrinology department in Xi'an, China. Each patient gave about 9.1 milliliters of peripheral blood, collected in an EDTA anticoagulant tube. Ficoll Paque Plus density gradient separation was used to isolate PBMCs, and no further T cell sorting was performed. RNA quality was checked with an Agilent 2100 Bioanalyzer and agarose gel, and concentration with a NanoDrop 2000. The CDR3 holds 15 amino acids from the cysteine to the phenylalanine. Only the CDR3 region is kept as DNA, spanning 45 bases read in frame from base 1. The germline V gene (reference sequence) provides CDR1 WNHNN and CDR2 SYGVQD. V loses 2 bases at its end and J loses 5 bases; junction bases beyond the gene matches: 3.

These records were also assigned to another study, of T cells in Graves' hyperthyroidism and ophthalmopathy. That second publication adds: Stable Graves' hyperthyroidism was defined as no progression to ophthalmopathy during 18 months of follow-up. Hyperthyroidism patients were newly diagnosed, had a disease duration of under 2 months, and were aged 18 to 65 years. Patients with uncontrolled infections, other autoimmune diseases, pregnancy or lactation were excluded. Diagnoses were based on clinical symptoms, serum thyroxine and TRAb, thyroid ultrasound and orbital computed tomography. A first-round RT-PCR of the TCR CDR3 used the HTBI primer set with the Qiagen OneStep RT-PCR kit. Most expanded thyroid clonotypes (frequency above 0.001) were also found in blood, which suggests that blood repertoires may mirror thyroid immune responses. A model built on a 13 V-J signature distinguished ophthalmopathy from stable hyperthyroidism, reaching roughly 88% sensitivity and 81% to 83% specificity in cross-validation and 80%/75% in testing. In validation, the model predicted progression to ophthalmopathy a median of 6.5 months before onset, with about 71% sensitivity and 72.22% specificity. To identify distinguishing TCR V-J signatures, a discovery cohort of 90 to 100 patients was used, comprising fewer than 45 with Graves' ophthalmopathy and 57 with stable Graves' hyperthyroidism. Whether ophthalmopathy could be predicted prospectively was tested in an independent validation cohort made up of roughly 19 hyperthyroidism patients plus 17 patients who later progressed to ophthalmopathy. For training and testing, the roughly 97 patients in the discovery cohort were randomly divided in a 7:3 ratio. In addition, the study compared T-cell repertoires in thyroid tissue and in blood from about six Graves' hyperthyroidism patients. Following sampling, methimazole starting at 30 mg daily was given to hyperthyroidism patients, and high-dose intravenous methylprednisolone was given to ophthalmopathy patients. A second multiplex PCR round built the libraries, followed by size selection and purification. Sequencing of the libraries was done on an Illumina HiSeq2000 using paired-end 100 bp reads. SOAPnuke was used to process the raw data, removing reads that contained adapters or uncalled bases, had a mean Phred below 15, or lacked an exact match to the constant primer or identifier. COPE v1.2.5 was used to merge high-quality paired reads, and clonotypes were defined as unique nucleotide sequences. MiTCR v1.1 was used to align clonotypes to the IMGT TRBV, TRBD and TRBJ reference segments. Only V-J combinations with frequency above 0.0001, covering 98% to 99.2% of repertoires, were analysed. The TCS score was defined as F50 (clonal expansion) divided by E x V (chaos), with BLOSUM62-based TCRdist calculated between CDR3 peptides within each V-J. Welch's t-statistics and random forest reduced roughly 540 V-J features to roughly 13, which were used in a naive Bayes classifier (R e1071). No statistical method was used to fix the sample size in advance, and group allocation was not hidden from the investigators. According to the paper, TCR Vbeta CDR3 sequencing was carried out on more than 120 peripheral blood samples, which came from under 50 ophthalmopathy, some 73 hyperthyroidism and some 17 progressor patients.

Sequenced here: peripheral blood mononuclear cells (PBMCs), sampled at new diagnosis, from a patient treated with antithyroid drugs. The sequence joins TRBV10-1 to TRBJ2-7; TRBD2 lines up with 13 middle nucleotides. The sequence was obtained from a man aged 25 to 45 with Graves disease. Donor details come from another sample of the same person, matched by shared clones. Here is the DNA: TGCGCCAGCAGTGAGGGGACTAGCGGGACAAACGAGCAGTACTTC. This yields the protein CASSEGTSGTNEQYF.